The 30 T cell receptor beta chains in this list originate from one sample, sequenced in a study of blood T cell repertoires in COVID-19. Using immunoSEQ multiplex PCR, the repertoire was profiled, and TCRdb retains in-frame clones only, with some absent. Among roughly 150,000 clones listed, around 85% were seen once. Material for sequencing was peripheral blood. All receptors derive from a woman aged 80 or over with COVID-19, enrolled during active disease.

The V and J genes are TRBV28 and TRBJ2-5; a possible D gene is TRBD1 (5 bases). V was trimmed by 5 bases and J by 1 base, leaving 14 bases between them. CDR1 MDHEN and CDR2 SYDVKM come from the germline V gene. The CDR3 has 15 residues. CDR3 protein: CASSVVRQFQETQYF. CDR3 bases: TGTGCCAGCAGTGTAGTGAGACAGTTCCAAGAGACCCAGTACTTC.

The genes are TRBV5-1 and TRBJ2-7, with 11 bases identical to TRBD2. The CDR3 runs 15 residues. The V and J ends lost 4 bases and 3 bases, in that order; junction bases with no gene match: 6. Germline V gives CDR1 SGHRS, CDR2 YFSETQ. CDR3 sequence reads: CASSLGTSGLYEQYF. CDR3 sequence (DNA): TGCGCCAGCAGCCTCGGGACTAGCGGTCTCTACGAGCAGTACTTC.

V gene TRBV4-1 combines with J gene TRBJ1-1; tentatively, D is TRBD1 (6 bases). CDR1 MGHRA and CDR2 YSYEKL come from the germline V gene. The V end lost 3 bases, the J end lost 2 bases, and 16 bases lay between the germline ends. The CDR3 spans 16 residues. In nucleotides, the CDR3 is TGCGCCAGCAGCCACCCCAGACAGGAGCTAAACACTGAAGCTTTCTTT. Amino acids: CASSHPRQELNTEAFF.

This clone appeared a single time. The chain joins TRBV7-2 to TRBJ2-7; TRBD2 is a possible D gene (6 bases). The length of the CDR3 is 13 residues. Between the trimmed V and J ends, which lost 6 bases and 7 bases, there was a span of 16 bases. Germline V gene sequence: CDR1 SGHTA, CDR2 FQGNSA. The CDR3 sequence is CASSPGGAGEQYF. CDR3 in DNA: TGTGCCAGCAGTCCAGGAGGGGCGGGGGAGCAGTACTTC.

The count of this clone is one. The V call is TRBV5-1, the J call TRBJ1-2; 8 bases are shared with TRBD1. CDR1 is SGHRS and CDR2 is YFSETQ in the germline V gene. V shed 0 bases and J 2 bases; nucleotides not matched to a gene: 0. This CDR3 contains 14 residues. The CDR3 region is CASSLGDRNYGYTF. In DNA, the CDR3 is TGCGCCAGCAGCTTGGGGGACAGGAACTATGGCTACACCTTC.

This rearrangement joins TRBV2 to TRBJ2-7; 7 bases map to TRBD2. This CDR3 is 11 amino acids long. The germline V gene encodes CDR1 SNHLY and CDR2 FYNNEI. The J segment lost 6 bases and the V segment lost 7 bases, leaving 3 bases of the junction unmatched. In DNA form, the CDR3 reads TGTGCCAGCAAGTCGGGAGGCGAGCAGTACTTC. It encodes CASKSGGEQYF.

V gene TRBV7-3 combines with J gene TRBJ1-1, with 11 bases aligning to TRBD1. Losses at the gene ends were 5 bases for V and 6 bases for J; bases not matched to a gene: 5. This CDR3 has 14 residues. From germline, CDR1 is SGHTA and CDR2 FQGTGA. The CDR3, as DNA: TGTGCCAGCAGCCTCCCGGGACAGGGGGCTGAAGCTTTCTTT. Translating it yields CASSLPGQGAEAFF.

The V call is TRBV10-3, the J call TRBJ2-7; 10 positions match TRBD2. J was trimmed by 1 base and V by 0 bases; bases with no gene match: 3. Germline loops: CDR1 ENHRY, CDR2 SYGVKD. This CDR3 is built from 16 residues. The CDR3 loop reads CAISESGLAESYEQYF. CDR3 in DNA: TGTGCCATCAGTGAGTCTGGACTAGCGGAATCCTACGAGCAGTACTTC.

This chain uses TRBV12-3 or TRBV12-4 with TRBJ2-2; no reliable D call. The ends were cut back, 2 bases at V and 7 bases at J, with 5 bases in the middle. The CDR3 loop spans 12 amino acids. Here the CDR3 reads CASSLSHGELFF. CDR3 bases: TGTGCCAGCAGTTTATCCCACGGGGAGCTGTTTTTT.

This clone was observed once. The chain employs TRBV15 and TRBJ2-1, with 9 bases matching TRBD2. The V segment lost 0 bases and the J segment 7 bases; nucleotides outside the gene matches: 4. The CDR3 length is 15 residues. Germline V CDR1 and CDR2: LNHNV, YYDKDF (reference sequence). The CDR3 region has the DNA TGTGCCACCAGCAGAGATGGCGCGGGAGGGAATGAGCAGTTCTTC. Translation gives CATSRDGAGGNEQFF.

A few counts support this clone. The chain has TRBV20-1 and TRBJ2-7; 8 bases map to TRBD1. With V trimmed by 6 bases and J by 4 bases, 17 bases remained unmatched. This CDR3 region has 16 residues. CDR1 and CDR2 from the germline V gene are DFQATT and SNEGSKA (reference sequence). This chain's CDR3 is CSASQGAMVTPYEQYF. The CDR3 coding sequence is TGCAGTGCAAGTCAGGGGGCCATGGTCACCCCTTACGAGCAGTACTTC.

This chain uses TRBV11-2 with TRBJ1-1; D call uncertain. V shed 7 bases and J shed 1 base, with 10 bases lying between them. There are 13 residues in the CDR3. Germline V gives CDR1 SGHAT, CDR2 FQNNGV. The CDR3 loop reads CASTLGQNTEAFF. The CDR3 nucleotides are TGTGCCAGCACCTTGGGCCAGAACACTGAAGCTTTCTTT.

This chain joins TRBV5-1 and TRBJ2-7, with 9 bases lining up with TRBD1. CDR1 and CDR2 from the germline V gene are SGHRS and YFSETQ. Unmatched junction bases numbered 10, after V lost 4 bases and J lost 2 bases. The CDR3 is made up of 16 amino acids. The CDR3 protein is CASSPLTGGRTYEQYF. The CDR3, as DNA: TGCGCCAGCAGCCCTTTGACAGGGGGTAGGACCTACGAGCAGTACTTC.

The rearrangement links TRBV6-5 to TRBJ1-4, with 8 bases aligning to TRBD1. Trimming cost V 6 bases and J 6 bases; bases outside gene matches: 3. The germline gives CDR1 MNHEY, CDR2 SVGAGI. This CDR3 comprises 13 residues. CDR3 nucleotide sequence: TGTGCCAGCAGACGGACAGGGTATGAAAAACTGTTTTTT. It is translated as CASRRTGYEKLFF.

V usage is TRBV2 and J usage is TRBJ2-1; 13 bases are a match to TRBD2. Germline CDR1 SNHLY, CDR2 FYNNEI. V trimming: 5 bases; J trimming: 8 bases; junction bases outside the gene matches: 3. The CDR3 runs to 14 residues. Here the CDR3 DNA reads TGTGCCAGCAGTAGAGGGACTAGCGGGGATGAGCAGTTCTTC. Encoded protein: CASSRGTSGDEQFF.

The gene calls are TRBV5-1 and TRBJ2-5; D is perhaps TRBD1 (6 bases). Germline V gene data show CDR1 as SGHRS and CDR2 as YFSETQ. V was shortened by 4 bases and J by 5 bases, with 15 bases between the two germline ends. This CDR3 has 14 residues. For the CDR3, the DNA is TGCGCCAGCAGCCCGCAGGGGACGGTCGAGACCCAGTACTTC. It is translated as CASSPQGTVETQYF.

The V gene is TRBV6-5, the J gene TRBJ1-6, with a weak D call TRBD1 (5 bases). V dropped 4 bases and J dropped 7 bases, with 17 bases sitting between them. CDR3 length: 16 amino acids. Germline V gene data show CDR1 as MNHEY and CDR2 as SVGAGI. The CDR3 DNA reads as TGTGCCAGCAGTTTAAGGGGCGGGGGGAGAAATTCACCCCTCCACTTT. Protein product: CASSLRGGGRNSPLHF.

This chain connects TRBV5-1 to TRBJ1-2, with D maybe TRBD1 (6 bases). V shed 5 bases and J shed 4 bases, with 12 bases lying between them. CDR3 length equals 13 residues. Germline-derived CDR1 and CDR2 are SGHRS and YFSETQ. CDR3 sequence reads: CASRVTGTYGYTF. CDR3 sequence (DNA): TGCGCCAGCAGGGTAACAGGGACCTATGGCTACACCTTC.

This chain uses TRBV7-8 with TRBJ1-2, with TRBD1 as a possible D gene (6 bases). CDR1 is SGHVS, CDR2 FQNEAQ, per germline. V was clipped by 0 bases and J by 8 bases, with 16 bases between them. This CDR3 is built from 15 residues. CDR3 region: CASSLAGGARRGYTF. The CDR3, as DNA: TGTGCCAGCAGCTTAGCCGGGGGGGCCCGGAGGGGCTACACCTTC.

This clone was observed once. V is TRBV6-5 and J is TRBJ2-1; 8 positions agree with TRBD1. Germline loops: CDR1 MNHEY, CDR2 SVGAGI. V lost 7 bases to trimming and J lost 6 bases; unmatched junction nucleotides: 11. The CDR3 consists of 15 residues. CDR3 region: CASNGGPGGSNEQFF. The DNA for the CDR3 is TGTGCCAGCAATGGGGGGCCAGGGGGCTCCAATGAGCAGTTCTTC.

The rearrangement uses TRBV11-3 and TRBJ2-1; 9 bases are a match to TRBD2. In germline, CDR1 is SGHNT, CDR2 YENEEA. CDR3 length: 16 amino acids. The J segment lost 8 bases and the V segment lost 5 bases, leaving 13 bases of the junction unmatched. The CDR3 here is CASSRLVASGIHEQFF. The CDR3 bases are TGTGCCAGCAGCCGCTTGGTTGCTAGCGGGATCCATGAGCAGTTCTTC.

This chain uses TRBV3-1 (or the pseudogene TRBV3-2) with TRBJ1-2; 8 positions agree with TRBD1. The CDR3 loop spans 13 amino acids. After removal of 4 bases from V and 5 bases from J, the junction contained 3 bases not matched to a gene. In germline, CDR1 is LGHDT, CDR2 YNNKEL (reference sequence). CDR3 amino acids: CASSPDRVYGYTF. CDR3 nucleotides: TGTGCCAGCAGCCCGGACAGGGTATATGGCTACACCTTC.

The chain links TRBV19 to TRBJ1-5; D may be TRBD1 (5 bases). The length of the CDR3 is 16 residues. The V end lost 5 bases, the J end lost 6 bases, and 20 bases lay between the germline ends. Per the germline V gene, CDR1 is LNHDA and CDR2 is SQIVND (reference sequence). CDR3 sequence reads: CASSSRGTVRGQPQHF. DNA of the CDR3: TGTGCCAGTAGTTCTCGGGGGACGGTAAGGGGTCAGCCCCAGCATTTT.

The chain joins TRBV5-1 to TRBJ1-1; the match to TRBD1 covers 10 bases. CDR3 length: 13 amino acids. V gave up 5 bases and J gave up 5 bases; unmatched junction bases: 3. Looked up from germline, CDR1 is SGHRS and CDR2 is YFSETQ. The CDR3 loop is CASRGQGITEAFF. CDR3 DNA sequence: TGCGCCAGCAGGGGACAGGGGATAACTGAAGCTTTCTTT.

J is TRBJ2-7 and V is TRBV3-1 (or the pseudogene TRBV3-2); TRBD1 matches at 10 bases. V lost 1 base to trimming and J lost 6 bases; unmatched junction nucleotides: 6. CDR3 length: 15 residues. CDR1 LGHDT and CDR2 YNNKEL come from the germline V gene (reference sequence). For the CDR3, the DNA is TGTGCCAGCAGCCAAGTTTGGACAGGGGGTCTCGAGCAGTACTTC. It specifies CASSQVWTGGLEQYF.

This CDR3 is CASRQVPDTQYF. CDR3 sequence (DNA): TGTGCCAGCAGGCAGGTCCCAGATACGCAGTATTTT. The chain carries TRBV19 and TRBJ2-3; no reliable D call. The CDR3 extends over 12 amino acids. V dropped 9 bases and J dropped 4 bases, with 11 bases sitting between them. Germline CDR1 and CDR2: LNHDA and SQIVND (reference sequence).

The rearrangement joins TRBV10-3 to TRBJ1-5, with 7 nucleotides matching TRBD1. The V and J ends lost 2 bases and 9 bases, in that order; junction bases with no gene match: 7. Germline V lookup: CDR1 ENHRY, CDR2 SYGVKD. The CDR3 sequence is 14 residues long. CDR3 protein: CAISEAPGQRPQHF. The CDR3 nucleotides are TGTGCCATCAGTGAGGCCCCGGGACAGAGGCCCCAGCATTTT.

CDR3 coding DNA: TGTGCCAGCAGCTTAGAGGTGGGAGCGGTAAATGAGCAGTTCTTC. Its translation: CASSLEVGAVNEQFF. This rearrangement joins TRBV7-9 to TRBJ2-1, with D maybe TRBD2 (5 bases). Germline loops: CDR1 SEHNR, CDR2 FQNEAQ (reference sequence). V was clipped by 1 base and J by 7 bases, with 14 bases between them. This CDR3 comprises 15 residues.

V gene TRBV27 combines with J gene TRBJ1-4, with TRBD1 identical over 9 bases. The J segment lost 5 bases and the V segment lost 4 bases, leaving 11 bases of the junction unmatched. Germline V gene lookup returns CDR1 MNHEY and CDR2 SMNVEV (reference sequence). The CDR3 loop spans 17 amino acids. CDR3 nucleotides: TGTGCCAGCAGTTACCTCTCCGACAGGGGGAAGAATGAAAAACTGTTTTTT. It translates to CASSYLSDRGKNEKLFF.

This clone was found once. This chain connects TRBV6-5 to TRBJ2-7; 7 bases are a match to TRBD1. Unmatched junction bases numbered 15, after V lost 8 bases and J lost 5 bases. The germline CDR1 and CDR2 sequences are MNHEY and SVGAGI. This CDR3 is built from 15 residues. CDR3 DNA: TGTGCCAGCGTGCGAAACAGGGGCGTAAGCCACGAGCAGTACTTC. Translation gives CASVRNRGVSHEQYF.